The next 27 T cell receptor beta chains were all read from a single sample in a study of control samples from healthy donors and cancer patients. Libraries were prepared by immunoSEQ multiplex PCR; TCRdb keeps only in-frame clonotypes and omits some of them. The sample comprises approximately 120,000 clones, approximately 92% of which are singletons, and 0.5% to 0.7% rests with the top ten. Sequenced: PBMCs. Source of these receptors: an elderly man with head and neck cancer.

This clone was detected once. The V gene is TRBV6-5, the J gene TRBJ1-3; weak D call: TRBD1 (5 bases). V lost 2 bases, J lost 2 bases, and 10 bases lay in between. CDR3 length: 15 amino acids. The germline gives CDR1 MNHEY, CDR2 SVGAGI. CDR3 in amino acids: CASSYQGIAGNTIYF. The CDR3 DNA reads TGTGCCAGCAGTTACCAGGGCATTGCTGGAAACACCATATATTTT.

The V call is TRBV24-1, the J call TRBJ1-2; D perhaps matches TRBD1 (5 bases). The CDR3 loop spans 13 amino acids. V lost 5 bases to trimming and J lost 8 bases, with 14 bases between them. The V gene's germline CDR1 is KGHDR and CDR2 SFDVKD. The CDR3, as DNA: TGTGCCACCAGTGGGGGACCCTACCAGGGCTACACCTTC. Residues: CATSGGPYQGYTF.

The rearrangement joins TRBV7-2 to TRBJ2-2, with TRBD2 matching over 12 bases. This CDR3 contains 15 residues. Germline CDR1 and CDR2: SGHTA and FQGNSA. V was clipped by 5 bases and J by 4 bases; unmatched bases: 2. The CDR3 coding sequence is TGTGCCAGCAGCCCTAGCGGGGGGGCCACCGGGGAGCTGTTTTTT. It is translated as CASSPSGGATGELFF.

This clone was observed once. The chain links TRBV3-1 (or the pseudogene TRBV3-2) to TRBJ2-7, with D perhaps assigned TRBD1 or TRBD2 (5 bases each). V was pared by 1 base and J by 0 bases, with 22 bases between. CDR1 LGHDT and CDR2 YNNKEL come from the germline V gene (reference sequence). The CDR3 consists of 19 residues. The CDR3 nucleotides read TGTGCCAGCAGCCAAGGTGGTGGAGGTTCGTTCAGGGCCTCCTACGAGCAGTACTTC. It encodes CASSQGGGGSFRASYEQYF.

This chain connects TRBV10-3 to TRBJ1-1; TRBD1 matches at 7 bases. This CDR3 has 13 residues. The V gene's germline CDR1 is ENHRY and CDR2 SYGVKD. J was trimmed by 3 bases and V by 7 bases; bases with no gene match: 5. The CDR3 reads CAITRGGDTEAFF. The CDR3 DNA sequence: TGTGCCATCACCAGGGGGGGGGACACTGAAGCTTTCTTT.

This chain links TRBV11-2 with TRBJ2-7; possible D gene TRBD2, 5 bases. Per germline, CDR1 SGHAT and CDR2 FQNNGV. Deletions cut 0 bases from V and 7 bases from J, with 7 bases between. This CDR3 spans 12 amino acids. As DNA, the CDR3 is TGTGCCAGCAGCTTAGAGGGAGTAGAGCAGTACTTC. Its protein product is CASSLEGVEQYF.

This sequence joins TRBV19 and TRBJ2-1, with TRBD2 as a possible D gene (5 bases). CDR1 is LNHDA and CDR2 is SQIVND in the germline V gene (reference sequence). The germline V and J ends were trimmed by 0 bases and 4 bases, with 10 bases remaining between them. This CDR3 region has 15 residues. The CDR3 nucleotides are TGTGCCAGTAGTATAGAATCGGGAATGTACAATGAGCAGTTCTTC. Translation gives CASSIESGMYNEQFF.

Turning to this clone: This same CDR3 is encoded by further DNA sequences in the sample. The chain combines TRBV2 with TRBJ1-1; D uncertain. The CDR3 has 11 residues. Germline-derived CDR1 and CDR2 are SNHLY and FYNNEI. Between the trimmed V and J ends, which lost 8 bases and 1 base, there was a span of 5 bases. The CDR3 nucleotides are TGTGCCAGCCGACAGAACACTGAAGCTTTCTTT. This encodes CASRQNTEAFF. Full variable domain (rest looked up from reference TRBV2 and TRBJ1-1): EPEVTQTPSHQVTQMGQEVILRCVPISNHLYFYWYRQILGQKVEFLVSFYNNEISEKSEIFDDQFSVERPDGSNFTLKIRSTKLEDSAMYFCASRQNTEAFFGQGTRLTVV.

The V gene is TRBV30, the J gene TRBJ2-3; 14 nucleotides agree with TRBD2. The germline V gene encodes CDR1 GTSNPN and CDR2 SVGIG (reference sequence). The CDR3 is 15 residues long. V was clipped by 3 bases and J by 4 bases; unmatched bases: 3. The CDR3 DNA reads TGTGCCTGGAGCGTGGGACTAGCGGGAGCAGATACGCAGTATTTT. Its translation: CAWSVGLAGADTQYF.

The V gene is TRBV5-5, the J gene TRBJ2-1; TRBD2 is a possible D gene (5 bases). The CDR3 loop spans 17 amino acids. Trimming took 4 bases from V and 0 from J, leaving 17 bases between them. The germline gives CDR1 SGHKS, CDR2 YYEKEE (reference sequence). CDR3 sequence reads: CASSDIPGKSSYNEQFF. DNA of the CDR3: TGTGCCAGCAGCGATATCCCCGGGAAAAGCTCCTACAATGAGCAGTTCTTC.

The V gene is TRBV6-4, the J gene TRBJ2-7, with 7 bases that match TRBD1. Germline loops: CDR1 MRHNA, CDR2 SNTAGT. The CDR3 covers 14 residues. V gave up 6 bases and J gave up 0 bases; unmatched junction bases: 5. The CDR3 sequence is CASRPDRTSYEQYF. CDR3 DNA sequence: TGTGCCAGCAGACCGGACAGGACCTCCTACGAGCAGTACTTC.

The chain carries TRBV18 and TRBJ2-7; TRBD2 might be the D (6 bases). The CDR3 extends over 15 amino acids. The V gene lost 2 bases and the J gene lost 0 bases, with 11 bases spanning the gap. Germline CDR1 reads KGHSH; CDR2 reads LQKENI. The CDR3 DNA is TGTGCCAGCTCACCAGGGCTAGCGTCCTCCTACGAGCAGTACTTC. This encodes CASSPGLASSYEQYF.

The genes are TRBV10-3 and TRBJ2-1, with D unclear. CDR3 size: 11 residues. Germline assignment: CDR1 ENHRY and CDR2 SYGVKD. Trimming took 6 bases from V and 5 from J, leaving 5 bases between them. In nucleotides, the CDR3 is TGTGCCATCAGGGATAACAATGAGCAGTTCTTC. It encodes CAIRDNNEQFF.

The rearrangement uses TRBV5-5 and TRBJ1-1; D unclear. The germline V and J ends were trimmed by 1 base and 1 base, with 11 bases remaining between them. Germline assignment: CDR1 SGHKS and CDR2 YYEKEE (reference sequence). The CDR3 has 15 amino acids. CDR3 loop: CASSLLPRGNTEAFF. CDR3 sequence (DNA): TGTGCCAGCAGCTTGTTACCCCGGGGGAACACTGAAGCTTTCTTT.

The rearrangement links TRBV27 to TRBJ2-7, with 8 bases that match TRBD1. This CDR3 is 13 amino acids long. V shed 2 bases, J shed 6 bases, and the junction held 3 bases outside the gene matches. CDR1 is MNHEY and CDR2 is SMNVEV in the germline V gene (reference sequence). CDR3 bases: TGTGCCAGCAGTTTACCCACAGGGGGCGAGCAGTACTTC. Amino acids: CASSLPTGGEQYF.

Here the CDR3 DNA reads TGTGCCAGCAGCTCAGACCGGGACGCCTGGGCCAAGAACACTGAAGCTTTCTTT. Translated, it gives CASSSDRDAWAKNTEAFF. The chain joins TRBV5-4 to TRBJ1-1, with D perhaps matching TRBD1 (5 bases). Germline-derived CDR1 and CDR2 are SGHNT and YYREEE (reference sequence). The CDR3 sequence is 18 residues long. V was pared by 3 bases and J by 1 base, with 22 bases between.

The rearrangement uses TRBV6-5 and TRBJ1-4; D is uncertain. Germline CDR1 MNHEY, CDR2 SVGAGI. The V end was cut by 6 bases, the J end by 4 bases, with 12 bases between. The CDR3 extends over 14 amino acids. CDR3 DNA sequence: TGTGCCAGCAGCCCCAGGCCTATTAATGAAAAACTGTTTTTT. This sequence encodes CASSPRPINEKLFF.

The CDR3 reads CASSLVGRGNGYTF. CDR3 DNA: TGTGCCAGCAGCTTGGTTGGCAGGGGAAACGGCTACACCTTC. The gene calls are TRBV5-4 and TRBJ1-2; possible D gene TRBD1, 6 bases. The germline V and J ends were trimmed by 0 bases and 8 bases, with 14 bases remaining between them. CDR3 length equals 14 residues. Germline V gene data show CDR1 as SGHNT and CDR2 as YYREEE (reference sequence).

The gene calls are TRBV5-1 and TRBJ2-2; no definite D call. V was cut by 3 bases and J by 5 bases, with 8 bases left in between. Per the germline V gene, CDR1 is SGHRS and CDR2 is YFSETQ. The length of the CDR3 is 13 residues. The CDR3 DNA is TGCGCCAGCAGCTGGGAAGGTACCGGGGAGCTGTTTTTT. Its translation is CASSWEGTGELFF.

This clone was seen only once. V and J are TRBV2 and TRBJ2-4; the D gene is possibly TRBD1 (5 bases). Looked up from germline, CDR1 is SNHLY and CDR2 is FYNNEI. This CDR3 has 13 amino acids. Trimming pared 5 bases from V and 8 bases from J, leaving 13 bases between. The chain's CDR3 is CASSTNRGDIQYF. CDR3 sequence (DNA): TGTGCCAGCAGTACCAATAGGGGCGACATTCAGTACTTC.

The rearrangement links TRBV5-6 to TRBJ1-2; 7 bases agree with TRBD1. Germline V CDR1 and CDR2: SGHDT, YYEEEE. V lost 1 base, J lost 0 bases, and 6 bases stayed unmatched. The CDR3 length is 16 residues. CDR3 sequence reads: CASSLLHGTANYGYTF. CDR3 bases: TGTGCCAGCAGCTTGTTGCACGGGACAGCTAACTATGGCTACACCTTC.

The V call is TRBV2, the J call TRBJ2-2; D gene unclear. Trimming stripped 4 bases from V and 0 bases from J, with 6 bases between. Germline V lookup: CDR1 SNHLY, CDR2 FYNNEI. The CDR3 consists of 14 residues. CDR3 nucleotide sequence: TGTGCCAGCAGTGTTCTGACGAACACCGGGGAGCTGTTTTTT. It specifies CASSVLTNTGELFF.

The chain combines TRBV10-3 with TRBJ1-1, with TRBD1 identical over 8 bases. This CDR3 is 15 amino acids long. The germline V gene has CDR1 ENHRY and CDR2 SYGVKD. The V gene end was trimmed by 0 bases and the J gene end by 2 bases; junction bases not matched to a gene: 2. The CDR3 reads CAISESGQVNTEAFF. The CDR3 nucleotides are TGTGCCATCAGTGAGTCGGGACAGGTAAACACTGAAGCTTTCTTT.

The chain joins TRBV21-1 to TRBJ1-5; TRBD1, as called in the table, went unchecked against the DNA. TRBV21-1 is flagged as a pseudogene. The CDR3 is 19 residues long. The CDR3 region is CASSLRRAGGFTGNQPQHF. Here the CDR3 DNA reads TGTGCCAGCAGCCTTCGAAGGGCAGGGGGCTTCACGGGCAATCAGCCCCAGCATTTT.

The rearrangement links TRBV6-5 to TRBJ2-7; D is unclear. The V end lost 3 bases, the J end lost 0 bases, and 9 bases lay between the germline ends. CDR1 and CDR2 from the germline V gene are MNHEY and SVGAGI. The CDR3 sequence is 14 residues long. For the CDR3, the DNA is TGTGCCAGCAGTTATTCTGACACCTCCTACGAGCAGTACTTC. This translates into CASSYSDTSYEQYF.

J is TRBJ1-6 and V is TRBV6-4; D possibly corresponds to TRBD1 (5 bases). Trimming took off 10 bases at V and 7 bases at J, with 14 bases between the two ends. Per germline, CDR1 MRHNA and CDR2 SNTAGT. This CDR3 is built from 13 residues. CDR3 region: CANPGPQNSPLHF. In DNA form, the CDR3 reads TGTGCCAATCCGGGACCGCAGAATTCACCCCTCCACTTT.

The V gene is TRBV7-2, the J gene TRBJ2-5, with 10 positions matching TRBD2. This CDR3 is 17 amino acids long. Germline V CDR1 and CDR2: SGHTA, FQGNSA. With 4 bases clipped from V and 4 bases from J, the junction kept 12 bases outside the gene matches. The CDR3 region has the DNA TGTGCCAGCAGCTACGATCTCCTAGCGGGAGTTGGAGAGACCCAGTACTTC. It specifies CASSYDLLAGVGETQYF.